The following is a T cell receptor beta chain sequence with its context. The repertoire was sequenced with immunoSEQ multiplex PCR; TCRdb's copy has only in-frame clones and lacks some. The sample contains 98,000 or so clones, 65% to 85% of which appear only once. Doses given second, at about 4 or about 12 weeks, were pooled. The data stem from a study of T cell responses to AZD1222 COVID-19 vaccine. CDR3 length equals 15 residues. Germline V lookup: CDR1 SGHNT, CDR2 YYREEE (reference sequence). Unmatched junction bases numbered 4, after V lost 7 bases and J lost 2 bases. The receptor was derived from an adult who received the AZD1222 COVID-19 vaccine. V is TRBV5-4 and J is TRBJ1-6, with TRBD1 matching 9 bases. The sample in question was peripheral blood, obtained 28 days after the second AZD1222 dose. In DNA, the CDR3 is TGTGCCAGCCGACGGACAGGGGCCTATAATTCACCCCTCCACTTT. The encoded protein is CASRRTGAYNSPLHF.